The clone carrying this T cell receptor (beta chain) appeared a few times. These data are taken from a study of human T cells and chemical hapten exposure. Study-wide context: DPC at 2% was the sensitizing agent, placed on approximately 2 cm by approximately 2 cm of upper inner arm skin.

One entry per CDR3 protein results from TCRdb running MiXCR on the RACE reads. Of about 46,000 distinct CDR3 sequences listed, 9.4% are singletons. Germline CDR1 reads SGHKS; CDR2 reads YYEKEE (reference sequence). The CDR3 has 14 amino acids. Unmatched junction bases numbered 9, after V lost 4 bases and J lost 6 bases. Described time point: pre-sensitization, week 0. Sample treatment: therapeutic diphenylcyclopropenone sensitization with weekly scalp DPC. The chain carries TRBV5-5 and TRBJ2-7; TRBD1 agrees at 8 bases. Sequences were derived from whole blood, sampled in connection with sensitization to the hapten diphenylcyclopropenone (DPC). The receptor comes from a woman between 40 and 50 years old with alopecia areata. Some clones in this sample may be carry-over from other donors' samples. The CDR3 loop reads CASSRPQGAVEQYF. Here the CDR3 DNA reads TGTGCCAGCAGCCGCCCCCAGGGGGCAGTCGAGCAGTACTTC. Supplemented by reference TRBV5-5 and TRBJ2-7, the full variable domain reads DAGVTQSPTHLIKTRGQQVTLRCSPISGHKSVSWYQQVLGQGPQFIFQYYEKEERGRGNFPDRFSARQFPNYSSELNVNALLLGDSALYLCASSRPQGAVEQYFGPGTRLTVT.